One and the same sample provided the 25 T cell receptor beta chains below, sequenced in a study of blood T cell repertoires in COVID-19. Sequencing was performed with immunoSEQ multiplex PCR; in TCRdb, only in-frame clones are kept and a portion is missing. The data contain tens of thousands of clones, 83% of them singletons. Sequencing used peripheral blood. These receptors all stem from a man aged 35 to 55 with acute or convalescent COVID-19.

The rearrangement uses TRBV18 and TRBJ1-5; tentative D call: TRBD1 (6 bases). The CDR3 spans 15 residues. V shed 6 bases and J shed 3 bases, with 15 bases lying between them. Germline values: CDR1 KGHSH, CDR2 LQKENI. Here the CDR3 DNA reads TGTGCCAGCTCCCTCGGAGGACAGAACAATCAGCCCCAGCATTTT. Translating it yields CASSLGGQNNQPQHF.

The rearrangement links TRBV5-1 to TRBJ2-2, with TRBD1 matching 8 bases. This CDR3 is 16 amino acids long. CDR1 is SGHRS, CDR2 YFSETQ, per germline. V lost 3 bases to trimming and J lost 5 bases; unmatched junction nucleotides: 9. CDR3 protein: CASSYVRTGQTGELFF. Written as DNA, the CDR3 is TGCGCCAGCAGCTACGTAAGGACAGGGCAAACCGGGGAGCTGTTTTTT. The whole variable domain, filled in from reference TRBV5-1 and TRBJ2-2, reads KAGVTQTPRYLIKTRGQQVTLSCSPISGHRSVSWYQQTPGQGLQFLFEYFSETQRNKGNFPGRFSGRQFSNSRSEMNVSTLELGDSALYLCASSYVRTGQTGELFFGEGSRLTVL.

The V gene is TRBV3-1 (or the pseudogene TRBV3-2), the J gene TRBJ1-2; D remains ambiguous. V lost 2 bases, J lost 4 bases, and 14 bases lay in between. The CDR3 spans 15 residues. CDR1 is LGHDT, CDR2 YNNKEL, per germline (reference sequence). The CDR3 loop is CASSQTGRRSYGYTF. The CDR3 coding sequence is TGTGCCAGCAGCCAAACCGGCAGGAGGTCCTATGGCTACACCTTC.

The chain couples TRBV7-9 to TRBJ2-3; D unresolved. The CDR3 runs 16 residues. V gave up 1 base and J gave up 2 bases, with 13 bases separating them. The V gene's germline CDR1 is SEHNR and CDR2 FQNEAQ (reference sequence). CDR3 amino acids: CASSLVSPRFTDTQYF. CDR3 DNA: TGTGCCAGCAGCTTAGTTTCTCCCAGATTCACAGATACGCAGTATTTT. Filled out from reference TRBV7-9 and TRBJ2-3, the complete variable domain reads DTGVSQNPRHKITKRGQNVTFRCDPISEHNRLYWYRQTLGQGPEFLTYFQNEAQLEKSRLLSDRFSAERPKGSFSTLEIQRTEQGDSAMYLCASSLVSPRFTDTQYFGPGTRLTVL.

J is TRBJ1-1 and V is TRBV18, with D possibly matching TRBD1 (6 bases). Trimming stripped 6 bases from V and 6 bases from J, with 23 bases between. The CDR3 loop spans 16 amino acids. Germline CDR1 is KGHSH and CDR2 is LQKENI. The CDR3 spells CASSEQTGYSSPEAFF. The CDR3 DNA is TGTGCCAGCTCCGAACAAACAGGGTATTCAAGCCCTGAAGCTTTCTTT.

J is TRBJ1-6 and V is TRBV6-5; 8 bases agree with TRBD1. Trimming cost V 3 bases and J 9 bases; bases outside gene matches: 7. Germline V gene sequence: CDR1 MNHEY, CDR2 SVGAGI. CDR3 length equals 15 residues. The CDR3 sequence: CASSYSGQGSSPLHF. The CDR3 region has the DNA TGTGCCAGCAGTTATTCCGGACAGGGAAGTTCACCCCTCCACTTT.

This chain joins TRBV5-5 and TRBJ1-1; the D gene is possibly TRBD1 (5 bases). This CDR3 has 14 amino acids. Trimming took off 2 bases at V and 5 bases at J, with 13 bases between the two ends. Per the germline V gene, CDR1 is SGHKS and CDR2 is YYEKEE (reference sequence). CDR3 bases: TGTGCCAGCAGCTTCCTCCAGGGAGGAACTGAAGCTTTCTTT. Translated: CASSFLQGGTEAFF. Full variable domain (remainder filled in from reference TRBV5-5 and TRBJ1-1): DAGVTQSPTHLIKTRGQQVTLRCSPISGHKSVSWYQQVLGQGPQFIFQYYEKEERGRGNFPDRFSARQFPNYSSELNVNALLLGDSALYLCASSFLQGGTEAFFGQGTRLTVV.

The chain joins TRBV9 to TRBJ2-2; D is possibly TRBD1 (5 bases). Trimming removed 4 bases at V and 6 bases at J, with 13 bases between. Germline assignment: CDR1 SGDLS and CDR2 YYNGEE. CDR3 size: 14 residues. The CDR3 nucleotides are TGTGCCAGCAGCTTAGACAGTTTCCCCGGGGAGCTGTTTTTT. Encoded protein: CASSLDSFPGELFF.

The chain employs TRBV24-1 and TRBJ2-7, with TRBD2 as a possible D gene (7 bases). V was cut by 9 bases and J by 7 bases, with 15 bases left in between. This CDR3 has 12 residues. Germline V gives CDR1 KGHDR, CDR2 SFDVKD. The CDR3 reads CATALGGGEQYF. DNA of the CDR3: TGTGCCACCGCCTTAGGGGGGGGTGAGCAGTACTTC.

The CDR3 protein is CASSRFGYTEAFF. CDR3 nucleotide sequence: TGTGCCAGCAGCCGGTTCGGGTACACTGAAGCTTTCTTT. The rearrangement joins TRBV12-3 or TRBV12-4 to TRBJ1-1; D not certain. This CDR3 spans 13 amino acids. Trimming stripped 6 bases from V and 3 bases from J, with 11 bases between.

V is TRBV9 and J is TRBJ2-3; D might be TRBD2 (7 bases). Germline V gene data show CDR1 as SGDLS and CDR2 as YYNGEE. Trimming removed 4 bases from V and 5 bases from J, with 23 bases in between. The CDR3 has 17 amino acids. The chain's CDR3 is CASSFSLGGANVDTQYF. Written as DNA, the CDR3 is TGTGCCAGCAGCTTCTCCCTGGGGGGGGCCAACGTAGATACGCAGTATTTT.

The chain employs TRBV11-2 and TRBJ2-5; 9 bases line up with TRBD2. The CDR3 runs to 14 residues. The germline CDR1 and CDR2 sequences are SGHAT and FQNNGV. J gave up 5 bases and V 0 bases, and 1 base lay outside the gene matches. The CDR3 spells CASSLDLAGETQYF. CDR3 coding DNA: TGTGCCAGCAGCTTAGATCTAGCGGGGGAGACCCAGTACTTC.

The chain recombines TRBV9 with TRBJ1-3; the D gene is possibly TRBD1 (6 bases). CDR3 length equals 14 residues. V was trimmed by 2 bases and J by 1 base, leaving 7 bases between them. Germline-derived CDR1 and CDR2 are SGDLS and YYNGEE. The CDR3 DNA reads TGTGCCAGCAGCGTTACAGGGTCTGGAAACACCATATATTTT. Protein sequence: CASSVTGSGNTIYF.

The J gene is TRBJ2-5, the V gene TRBV5-1; TRBD1 agrees at 8 bases. Trimming took 4 bases from V and 3 from J; bases not matched to a gene: 11. CDR1 and CDR2 from the germline V gene are SGHRS and YFSETQ. CDR3 length: 16 residues. The DNA of the CDR3 is TGCGCCAGCAGCCCAAGTGGACAGGGAAAGAAAGAGACCCAGTACTTC. This codes for CASSPSGQGKKETQYF.

This clone has just a few counts. The chain uses TRBV27 and TRBJ1-6, with 7 nucleotides matching TRBD1. The CDR3 has 16 residues. Trimming cost V 5 bases and J 7 bases; bases outside gene matches: 11. CDR1 and CDR2 (germline): MNHEY, SMNVEV (reference sequence). CDR3 nucleotides: TGTGCCAGCAGTCAAAGGGGCCAGGGGGTAAATTCACCCCTCCACTTT. Its protein product is CASSQRGQGVNSPLHF.

This clone turned up a few times. The chain couples TRBV5-1 to TRBJ2-7, with 14 bases aligning to TRBD2. V shed 3 bases and J 2 bases; nucleotides not matched to a gene: 1. Germline CDR1 reads SGHRS; CDR2 reads YFSETQ. The CDR3 extends over 15 amino acids. CDR3 sequence: CASSSTSGRAYEQYF. The CDR3 DNA is TGCGCCAGCAGCTCGACTAGCGGGAGGGCCTACGAGCAGTACTTC.

The chain recombines TRBV5-1 with TRBJ1-5; the D is unclear. CDR1 is SGHRS, CDR2 YFSETQ, per germline. The CDR3 is 15 residues long. The V gene lost 4 bases and the J gene lost 6 bases, with 17 bases spanning the gap. Written as DNA, the CDR3 is TGCGCCAGCAGCATGGGCCCGGAGGGTAGTCAGCCCCAGCATTTT. It specifies CASSMGPEGSQPQHF. The full variable domain, in which reference TRBV5-1 and TRBJ1-5 provide the parts outside the CDR3, is KAGVTQTPRYLIKTRGQQVTLSCSPISGHRSVSWYQQTPGQGLQFLFEYFSETQRNKGNFPGRFSGRQFSNSRSEMNVSTLELGDSALYLCASSMGPEGSQPQHFGDGTRLSIL.

A single count supports this clone. V and J are TRBV6-1 and TRBJ1-2; D gene ambiguous. Germline values: CDR1 MNHNS, CDR2 SASEGT. The germline V and J ends were trimmed by 3 bases and 4 bases, with 15 bases remaining between them. The CDR3 extends over 15 amino acids. This chain's CDR3 is CASSEQTIGGYGYTF. DNA for the CDR3: TGTGCCAGCAGTGAGCAGACTATAGGAGGCTATGGCTACACCTTC.

V gene TRBV5-1 combines with J gene TRBJ1-1, with TRBD1 as a possible D gene (6 bases). Trimming left V 2 bases short and J 2 bases short, with 10 bases between. The CDR3 runs to 14 residues. Germline values: CDR1 SGHRS, CDR2 YFSETQ. CDR3 in DNA: TGCGCCAGCAGCTTCCTCGGGACAAACACTGAAGCTTTCTTT. Its translation: CASSFLGTNTEAFF.

This clone was observed a handful of times. The chain links TRBV7-2 to TRBJ2-1; D perhaps matches TRBD1 (5 bases). CDR3 length: 18 residues. V lost 1 base and J 0 bases, leaving 16 bases between the germline ends. Germline V gene sequence: CDR1 SGHTA, CDR2 FQGNSA. In nucleotides, the CDR3 is TGTGCCAGCAGCTTAGAGGGGTTCCCGCGAAGCTCCTACAATGAGCAGTTCTTC. It specifies CASSLEGFPRSSYNEQFF.

The chain couples TRBV11-2 to TRBJ1-2; perhaps TRBD1 as D (5 bases). CDR3 length equals 13 residues. Germline V gene data show CDR1 as SGHAT and CDR2 as FQNNGV. Trimming took off 4 bases at V and 2 bases at J, with 8 bases between the two ends. In nucleotides, the CDR3 is TGTGCCAGCAGCTCCGACAGCAACTATGGCTACACCTTC. As protein: CASSSDSNYGYTF.

The chain combines TRBV2 with TRBJ2-7; perhaps TRBD2 as D (5 bases). The CDR3 covers 13 residues. Trimming cost V 6 bases and J 3 bases, with 12 bases left between them. Germline-derived CDR1 and CDR2 are SNHLY and FYNNEI. Here the CDR3 DNA reads TGTGCCAGCAGCAAACTAGATGACTACGAGCAGTACTTC. It codes for CASSKLDDYEQYF.

This chain links TRBV10-3 with TRBJ1-5, with D uncertain. Germline V gives CDR1 ENHRY, CDR2 SYGVKD. This CDR3 has 15 residues. Trimming left V 2 bases short and J 6 bases short, with 14 bases between. DNA of the CDR3: TGTGCCATCAGTGAGATCCCCGGAGTTGTTCAGCCCCAGCATTTT. Translating it yields CAISEIPGVVQPQHF.

This sequence joins TRBV29-1 and TRBJ2-7; TRBD1 might be the D (7 bases). The CDR3 sequence is 13 residues long. V was shortened by 7 bases and J by 2 bases, with 15 bases between the two germline ends. Looked up from germline, CDR1 is SQVTM and CDR2 is ANQGSEA. The CDR3 is CSARQGLTYEQYF. DNA for the CDR3: TGCAGCGCAAGACAGGGACTTACCTACGAGCAGTACTTC.

The chain combines TRBV5-5 with TRBJ2-7; TRBD2 might be the D (6 bases). The CDR3 is 15 amino acids. The germline V gene has CDR1 SGHKS and CDR2 YYEKEE (reference sequence). Trimming cost V 1 base and J 4 bases, with 15 bases left between them. The CDR3 spells CASSLQPGVQYEQYF. The CDR3 nucleotides read TGTGCCAGCAGCTTGCAGCCGGGGGTCCAATACGAGCAGTACTTC.